This TCR beta chain was sequenced in a study of OX40 agonist ivuxolimab in advanced cancers. Whole-study findings and limits: Clones of CD4+ and CD8+ blood T cells grew by week 6 at doses of 0.1 to 3.0 mg/kg.

With regard to this clone: No antigen is known for it.

Trimming removed 2 bases at V and 1 base at J, with 11 bases between. Germline V lookup: CDR1 SGHKS, CDR2 YYEKEE (reference sequence). This CDR3 is built from 15 residues. Sequenced by immunoSEQ multiplex PCR; TCRdb stores in-frame clones only, minus some. Of 95,000 to 100,000 clones in the sample, just under 85% were seen once. This clonotype was obtained from an adult with an advanced solid tumor such as melanoma, head and neck, liver or kidney cancer. V is TRBV5-5 and J is TRBJ2-3; the D gene could be TRBD1 or TRBD2 (5 bases each). This specimen was CD4+ or CD8+ T cells sorted from blood, taken in a trial of the OX40 agonist ivuxolimab. The CDR3 nucleotides are TGTGCCAGCAGCTTAGGGGACCTACGCACAGATACGCAGTATTTT. Its protein is CASSLGDLRTDTQYF.